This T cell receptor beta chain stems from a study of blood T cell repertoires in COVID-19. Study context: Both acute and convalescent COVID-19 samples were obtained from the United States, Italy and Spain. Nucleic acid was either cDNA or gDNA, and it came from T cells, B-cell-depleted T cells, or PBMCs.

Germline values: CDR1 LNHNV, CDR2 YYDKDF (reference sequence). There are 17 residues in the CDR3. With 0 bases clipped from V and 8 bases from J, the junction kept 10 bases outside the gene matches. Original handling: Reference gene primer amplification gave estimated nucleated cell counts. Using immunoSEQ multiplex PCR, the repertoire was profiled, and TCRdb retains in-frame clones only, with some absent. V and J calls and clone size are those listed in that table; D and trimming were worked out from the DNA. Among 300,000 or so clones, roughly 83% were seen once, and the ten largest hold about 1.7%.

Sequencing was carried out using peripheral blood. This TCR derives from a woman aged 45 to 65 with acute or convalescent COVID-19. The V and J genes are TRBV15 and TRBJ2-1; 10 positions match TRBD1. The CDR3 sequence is CATSRDIGGQGRDEQFF. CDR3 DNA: TGTGCCACCAGCAGAGATATAGGGGGACAGGGGCGCGATGAGCAGTTCTTC.